These 23 T cell receptor beta chains share one sample of origin, sequenced in a study of vaccination and CD4 T cells after COVID-19. Cultured CD4+ T cells had their DNA profiled by the Oncomine TCR Beta short-read assay. Via MiXCR, TCRdb re-called the PCR reads, giving one row per CDR3 protein. The table records over 10,000 distinct CDR3 sequences, roughly two fifths of them present only once. Antigens for these TCRs are unknown. Indicated treatment: roughly 10-day PBMC culture with coronavirus spike peptide pools or control peptides (ViraFEST assay). The specimen was CD4+ T cells from blood, cultured in vitro, collected after SARS-CoV-2 vaccination. These receptor sequences come from a human donor who had recovered from COVID-19.

The chain joins TRBV20-1 to TRBJ2-3; 8 bases match TRBD2. The germline gives CDR1 DFQATT, CDR2 SNEGSKA (reference sequence). This CDR3 has 16 residues. V dropped 4 bases and J dropped 1; count of bases not matched to a gene: 10. The CDR3 spells CSAKDPGLGGTDTQYF. DNA for the CDR3: TGCAGTGCTAAAGACCCGGGACTAGGCGGCACAGATACGCAGTATTTT.

The genes are TRBV20-1 and TRBJ1-1; D uncertain. The CDR3 spans 13 residues. Germline V CDR1 and CDR2: DFQATT, SNEGSKA (reference sequence). V was pared by 5 bases and J by 5 bases, with 15 bases between. Here the CDR3 DNA reads TGCAGTGCTGAGGCGGTGAGAGGGACTGAAGCTTTCTTT. This gives the protein CSAEAVRGTEAFF.

The rearrangement uses TRBV19 and TRBJ2-6; 7 bases line up with TRBD1. V trimming: 9 bases; J trimming: 0 bases; junction bases outside the gene matches: 8. The CDR3 loop spans 16 amino acids. CDR1 and CDR2 (germline): LNHDA, SQIVND (reference sequence). CDR3 nucleotide sequence: TGTGCCAGCAAGGACAGGACAAACTCTGGGGCCAACGTCCTGACTTTC. It yields the protein CASKDRTNSGANVLTF.

In its sample, this clonotype was seen a few times. The chain is built from TRBV7-2 and TRBJ1-5; no firm D call. In germline, CDR1 is SGHTA, CDR2 FQGNSA. This CDR3 region has 14 residues. V was pared by 2 bases and J by 0 bases, with 5 bases between. The CDR3: CASSLLNSNQPQHF. CDR3 DNA sequence: TGTGCCAGCAGCTTACTGAATAGCAATCAGCCCCAGCATTTT.

CDR3 loop: CSASLARGGQETQYF. The CDR3 coding sequence is TGCAGTGCTAGTTTAGCGCGGGGGGGCCAAGAGACCCAGTACTTC. The rearrangement links TRBV20-1 to TRBJ2-5, with TRBD2 identical over 9 bases. CDR1 and CDR2 (germline): DFQATT, SNEGSKA (reference sequence). J was trimmed by 1 base and V by 3 bases; bases with no gene match: 6. This CDR3 has 15 amino acids.

This clonotype was counted a few times. In nucleotides, the CDR3 is TGCAGTGCAAGGGGGACTAGCGGGATGTCTGATACGCAGTATTTT. Translated: CSARGTSGMSDTQYF. This chain joins TRBV20-1 and TRBJ2-3; 13 positions match TRBD2. Germline assignment: CDR1 DFQATT and CDR2 SNEGSKA (reference sequence). V was clipped by 6 bases and J by 6 bases; unmatched bases: 9. The CDR3 is made up of 15 amino acids.

The rearrangement links TRBV6-2 or TRBV6-3 to TRBJ1-6; 7 nucleotides align to TRBD1. Germline V gives CDR1 MNHEY, CDR2 SVGEGT. V dropped 6 bases and J dropped 3; count of bases not matched to a gene: 17. The CDR3 spans 19 residues. CDR3 DNA: TGTGCCAGCAGGTACCTCCCCGGACAGGATGATTTCTATAATTCACCCCTCCACTTT. Residues: CASRYLPGQDDFYNSPLHF.

This clonotype was seen only a few times. This sequence joins TRBV7-8 and TRBJ2-7; D gene uncertain. Trimming pared 5 bases from V and 3 bases from J, leaving 14 bases between. The CDR3 contains 14 residues. The germline CDR1 and CDR2 sequences are SGHVS and FQNEAQ. The CDR3 reads CASSPESAYYEQYF. CDR3 bases: TGTGCCAGCAGCCCCGAGTCTGCTTACTACGAGCAGTACTTC.

This chain uses TRBV10-3 with TRBJ1-6; 8 bases are shared with TRBD1. This CDR3 comprises 17 residues. J lost 8 bases, V lost 4 bases, and 13 bases had no gene match. Germline V CDR1 and CDR2: ENHRY, SYGVKD. The CDR3 DNA is TGTGCCATCAGTGTCGAACTTGTCGGACAGGGCTATTCACCCCTCCACTTT. This sequence encodes CAISVELVGQGYSPLHF.

This clonotype was counted a single time. This chain links TRBV7-7 with TRBJ2-2; D is uncertain. CDR3 size: 14 residues. The V gene's germline CDR1 is SSHAT and CDR2 FNYEAQ (reference sequence). V lost 2 bases and J lost 6, with 10 bases in between. CDR3 DNA sequence: TGTGCCAGCAGCTTAAATTCGGTTCCCGGGGAGCTGTTTTTT. Translated, it gives CASSLNSVPGELFF.

Turning to this clonotype: A read error may produce the germline difference seen at one junction end. This chain links TRBV27 with TRBJ1-5; TRBD1 matches at 8 bases. The CDR3 is 16 amino acids. CDR1 and CDR2 (germline): MNHEY, SMNVEV (reference sequence). The CDR3 protein is CASGQGALIGNQSQHF. The CDR3 nucleotides read TGTGCCAGCGGGCAGGGGGCGCTTATTGGCAATCAGTCCCAGCATTTT.

V and J are TRBV6-1 and TRBJ2-5; 7 nucleotides align to TRBD1. The V gene end was trimmed by 1 base and the J gene end by 7 bases; junction bases not matched to a gene: 3. Germline CDR1 reads MNHNS; CDR2 reads SASEGT. This CDR3 is 13 amino acids long. The CDR3 region is CASSEGRTGTQYF. The CDR3 DNA sequence: TGTGCCAGCAGTGAAGGACGGACAGGGACCCAGTACTTC.

The chain uses TRBV10-3 and TRBJ2-5; the match to TRBD2 covers 9 bases. The CDR3 covers 16 residues. Germline V gives CDR1 ENHRY, CDR2 SYGVKD. V dropped 3 bases and J dropped 6; count of bases not matched to a gene: 11. CDR3 protein: CAISDPRGGRVKTQYF. The CDR3 bases are TGTGCCATCAGTGACCCTCGGGGCGGGAGGGTGAAGACCCAGTACTTC.

The chain has TRBV19 and TRBJ2-7, with a weak D call TRBD1 (6 bases). This CDR3 contains 15 residues. V shed 1 base and J shed 5 bases, with 15 bases lying between them. The germline V gene encodes CDR1 LNHDA and CDR2 SQIVND (reference sequence). CDR3 nucleotide sequence: TGTGCCAGTAGTATAGGACAGGCGCCATGGGACGAGCAGTACTTC. Its translation is CASSIGQAPWDEQYF.

This chain joins TRBV28 and TRBJ2-6; maybe TRBD1 (5 bases). CDR3 length equals 16 residues. Trimming removed 5 bases from V and 2 bases from J, with 13 bases in between. Germline loops: CDR1 MDHEN, CDR2 SYDVKM. This CDR3 reads CASSDSGSAGANVLTF. The CDR3 bases are TGTGCCAGCAGTGACAGTGGCAGCGCTGGGGCCAACGTCCTGACTTTC.

This clonotype was observed a few times. V usage is TRBV6-1 and J usage is TRBJ1-2, with 7 bases lining up with TRBD1. The germline CDR1 and CDR2 sequences are MNHNS and SASEGT. The CDR3 length is 16 residues. Unmatched junction bases numbered 10, after V lost 6 bases and J lost 0 bases. In DNA form, the CDR3 reads TGTGCCAGCAGGGGGTCGACAGGGTCTACTAACTATGGCTACACCTTC. Its protein is CASRGSTGSTNYGYTF.

The rearrangement joins TRBV7-9 to TRBJ2-1; no clear D gene. This CDR3 spans 11 amino acids. Trimming took off 4 bases at V and 7 bases at J, with 5 bases between the two ends. The V gene's germline CDR1 is SEHNR and CDR2 FQNEAQ (reference sequence). The CDR3 loop is CASSWENEQFF. In nucleotides, the CDR3 is TGTGCCAGCAGCTGGGAAAATGAGCAGTTCTTC.

This chain uses TRBV2 with TRBJ2-2; 12 bases are shared with TRBD2. V lost 5 bases to trimming and J lost 0 bases; unmatched junction nucleotides: 10. Germline V gene data show CDR1 as SNHLY and CDR2 as FYNNEI. This CDR3 contains 19 residues. The DNA of the CDR3 is TGTGCCAGCAGTTTCGATACTAGCGGGGGGCGCGCGAACACCGGGGAGCTGTTTTTT. Amino acids: CASSFDTSGGRANTGELFF.

This chain uses TRBV6-1 with TRBJ1-2, with TRBD1 matching 9 bases. V lost 2 bases to trimming and J lost 7 bases; unmatched junction nucleotides: 2. CDR1 is MNHNS and CDR2 is SASEGT in the germline V gene. The CDR3 runs to 13 residues. The CDR3, as DNA: TGTGCCAGCAGTGAATTGGGACAGGGTGGCTACACCTTC. It specifies CASSELGQGGYTF.

This clonotype was seen a handful of times. The genes are TRBV6-5 and TRBJ1-6, with D unclear. With 0 bases removed from V and 11 bases from J, the gap between germline ends came to 14 bases. Germline V gene lookup returns CDR1 MNHEY and CDR2 SVGAGI. CDR3 length: 15 residues. DNA of the CDR3: TGTGCCAGCAGTTACTCAATAACCTCTCAAACACCCCTCCACTTT. It specifies CASSYSITSQTPLHF.

This chain uses TRBV20-1 with TRBJ2-7; a possible D gene is TRBD2 (6 bases). Between the trimmed V and J ends, which lost 0 bases and 2 bases, there was a span of 14 bases. This CDR3 has 15 amino acids. The germline gives CDR1 DFQATT, CDR2 SNEGSKA (reference sequence). CDR3 amino acids: CSARDPGTYTYEQYF. CDR3 DNA sequence: TGCAGTGCTAGAGATCCCGGGACTTATACCTACGAGCAGTACTTC.

This chain joins TRBV7-9 and TRBJ1-4; no clear D gene. The CDR3 has 15 amino acids. The ends were cut back, 5 bases at V and 0 bases at J, with 10 bases in the middle. Germline V CDR1 and CDR2: SEHNR, FQNEAQ (reference sequence). CDR3 DNA: TGTGCCAGCAGCCTTAACGGTGCAACTAATGAAAAACTGTTTTTT. Protein sequence: CASSLNGATNEKLFF.

This chain uses TRBV12-3 or TRBV12-4 with TRBJ1-4, with D perhaps TRBD1 (5 bases). The CDR3 length is 14 residues. The V gene lost 6 bases and the J gene lost 8 bases, with 16 bases spanning the gap. As DNA, the CDR3 is TGTGCCAGCAGCCCTGGGCCGGGGACGGAAAAACTGTTTTTT. Translation: CASSPGPGTEKLFF.